This TCR beta chain appears in the sequencing data of a study of T cell repertoires in ileal Crohn's disease. In the study overall: Thiopurines (11) or anti-TNF agents (18) were given postoperatively to about half. The M6 sample came from neoterminal ileum during colonoscopy after surgery.

The CDR3 runs 14 residues. Per germline, CDR1 PRHDT and CDR2 FYEKMQ (reference sequence). The V and J ends lost 7 bases and 0 bases respectively, with 7 bases between them. Here immunoSEQ multiplex PCR was the method, and the copy in TCRdb shows in-frame clones only, minus some. The sample contains some 16,000 clones, about three quarters of which appear only once. Described time point: neoterminal ileum biopsy at postoperative endoscopy, about 6 months after surgery. This sequence originates from an adult with Crohn's disease. Sequenced input: ileal tissue. V gene TRBV13 combines with J gene TRBJ2-6; no clear D. CDR3: CASNENSGANVLTF. The CDR3 DNA follows: TGTGCCAGCAATGAGAACTCTGGGGCCAACGTCCTGACTTTC.